Listed here are 29 T cell receptor beta chains from one sample, sequenced in a study of early T cells in non-severe SARS-CoV-2 infection. Each CDR3 protein is one row after TCRdb ran MiXCR on the 5' RACE reads. The sample records tens of thousands of distinct CDR3 sequences, less than 9.5% being singletons. Sequencing used whole blood, obtained at baseline. These receptors were collected from an adult who was a healthcare worker with PCR-confirmed SARS-CoV-2 infection or an uninfected control (not recorded which).

V is TRBV7-9 and J is TRBJ2-7; D gene unclear. This CDR3 comprises 11 residues. CDR1 and CDR2 from the germline V gene are SEHNR and FQNEAQ (reference sequence). Between the trimmed V and J ends, which lost 4 bases and 5 bases, there was a span of 6 bases. Written as DNA, the CDR3 is TGTGCCAGCAGCTCCTGGGACGAGCAGTACTTC. Protein sequence: CASSSWDEQYF. The full variable domain, in which reference TRBV7-9 and TRBJ2-7 provide the parts outside the CDR3, is DTGVSQNPRHKITKRGQNVTFRCDPISEHNRLYWYRQTLGQGPEFLTYFQNEAQLEKSRLLSDRFSAERPKGSFSTLEIQRTEQGDSAMYLCASSSWDEQYFGPGTRLTVT.

The V and J genes are TRBV27 and TRBJ2-7, with 8 bases fitting TRBD2. The germline V gene has CDR1 MNHEY and CDR2 SMNVEV (reference sequence). J lost 2 bases, V lost 6 bases, and 6 bases had no gene match. The CDR3 runs 14 residues. This CDR3 reads CASRTGGRTYEQYF. CDR3 DNA: TGTGCCAGCAGGACGGGGGGGCGCACCTACGAGCAGTACTTC.

The sample holds many counts of this clonotype. The J gene is TRBJ1-5, the V gene TRBV6-6, with D perhaps TRBD1 (6 bases). The V gene's germline CDR1 is MNHNY and CDR2 SVGAGI (reference sequence). CDR3 length: 14 amino acids. Trimming took 6 bases from V and 6 from J, leaving 15 bases between them. DNA for the CDR3: TGTGCCAGCAGCCTTACAGGGAGCGCTCAGCCCCAGCATTTT. Protein sequence: CASSLTGSAQPQHF.

This clonotype was counted only a few times. The rearrangement uses TRBV19 and TRBJ2-2; no clear D. This CDR3 region has 15 residues. The germline V gene has CDR1 LNHDA and CDR2 SQIVND (reference sequence). V lost 1 base and J lost 4, with 10 bases in between. CDR3 nucleotide sequence: TGTGCCAGTAGTATAGGGTCCGGGTCCACCGGGGAGCTGTTTTTT. It encodes CASSIGSGSTGELFF. The full variable domain, with the rest looked up from reference TRBV19 and TRBJ2-2, is DGGITQSPKYLFRKEGQNVTLSCEQNLNHDAMYWYRQDPGQGLRLIYYSQIVNDFQKGDIAEGYSVSREKKESFPLTVTSAQKNPTAFYLCASSIGSGSTGELFFGEGSRLTVL.

CDR3 region: CSVSGQPNTGELFF. The DNA for the CDR3 is TGCAGCGTATCGGGACAGCCCAACACCGGGGAGCTGTTTTTT. The J gene is TRBJ2-2, the V gene TRBV29-1; 7 nucleotides align to TRBD1. Germline V gene sequence: CDR1 SQVTM, CDR2 ANQGSEA. The CDR3 extends over 14 amino acids. Trimming at V came to 6 bases and at J to 2 bases, leaving 6 bases not matched to a gene.

The rearrangement links TRBV12-3 or TRBV12-4 to TRBJ2-7, with D perhaps TRBD1 (6 bases). This CDR3 spans 14 amino acids. The V end was cut by 6 bases, the J end by 0 bases, with 12 bases between. The CDR3 DNA follows: TGTGCCAGCAGGGACAGCGATTCCTCCTACGAGCAGTACTTC. Protein: CASRDSDSSYEQYF.

This clonotype has more than one count but fewer than ten. The gene calls are TRBV6-6 and TRBJ1-1; D not resolved. CDR1 and CDR2 (germline): MNHNY, SVGAGI (reference sequence). The CDR3 spans 12 residues. V dropped 5 bases and J dropped 0 bases, with 4 bases sitting between them. The CDR3 here is CASSRVNTEAFF. Written as DNA, the CDR3 is TGTGCCAGCAGTAGGGTGAACACTGAAGCTTTCTTT.

This clonotype was counted at least ten times. The V gene is TRBV7-8, the J gene TRBJ2-1; TRBD2 aligns across 12 bases. The V and J ends lost 6 bases and 2 bases, in that order; junction bases with no gene match: 11. Germline V gives CDR1 SGHVS, CDR2 FQNEAQ. The CDR3 spans 18 residues. The CDR3 region is CASRQRLAGDVAYNEQFF. CDR3 sequence (DNA): TGTGCCAGCAGACAAAGACTAGCGGGAGACGTCGCCTACAATGAGCAGTTCTTC.

This clonotype was seen a few times. The rearrangement links TRBV7-9 to TRBJ2-1; D ambiguous. The CDR3 has 13 residues. From germline, CDR1 is SEHNR and CDR2 FQNEAQ (reference sequence). The V end lost 4 bases, the J end lost 9 bases, and 13 bases lay between the germline ends. This CDR3 is CASSSATYGEQFF. Written as DNA, the CDR3 is TGTGCCAGCAGCTCGGCTACCTACGGTGAGCAGTTCTTC.

The chain uses TRBV5-1 and TRBJ1-1; D not resolved. The CDR3 covers 12 residues. V was cut by 2 bases and J by 11 bases, with 13 bases left in between. The germline CDR1 and CDR2 sequences are SGHRS and YFSETQ. The DNA of the CDR3 is TGCGCCAGCAGCTTTTTACCACCGGCGGCTTTCTTT. Its protein is CASSFLPPAAFF.

Many counts were recorded for this clonotype. CDR3 DNA sequence: TGTGCCAGCAGTTTGGCGGGGGTTATAAACACTGAAGCTTTCTTT. This codes for CASSLAGVINTEAFF. The chain joins TRBV12-3 or TRBV12-4 to TRBJ1-1, with D tentatively TRBD1 (5 bases). V was trimmed by 3 bases and J by 2 bases, leaving 13 bases between them. This CDR3 is built from 15 residues.

The chain recombines TRBV5-4 with TRBJ2-3, with 8 positions matching TRBD2. J gave up 4 bases and V 4 bases, and 8 bases lay outside the gene matches. This CDR3 comprises 15 residues. Germline values: CDR1 SGHNT, CDR2 YYREEE (reference sequence). DNA of the CDR3: TGTGCCAGCAGCGCTCCCGGGACTAGTGCAGATACGCAGTATTTT. It yields the protein CASSAPGTSADTQYF.

This clonotype was counted many times. This chain connects TRBV7-3 to TRBJ1-1, with D unclear. CDR1 is SGHTA and CDR2 is FQGTGA in the germline V gene. This CDR3 spans 16 amino acids. Deletions cut 1 base from V and 5 bases from J, with 17 bases between. CDR3 in amino acids: CASSLNRPTSLTEAFF. The CDR3 bases are TGTGCCAGCAGCTTAAATAGACCCACTTCTTTGACTGAAGCTTTCTTT.

This clonotype was recorded at least ten times. The chain recombines TRBV6-5 with TRBJ2-3; weak D call: TRBD2 (6 bases). Germline lookup yields CDR1 MNHEY and CDR2 SVGAGI. V dropped 5 bases and J dropped 3 bases, with 15 bases sitting between them. CDR3 length equals 15 residues. CDR3: CASSGPGGRTDTQYF. The CDR3 DNA reads as TGTGCCAGCAGTGGGCCCGGGGGACGAACAGATACGCAGTATTTT.

In this sample, this clonotype turned up many times. The genes are TRBV4-2 and TRBJ2-7, with 8 bases aligning to TRBD1. The CDR3 runs 16 residues. In germline, CDR1 is LGHNA, CDR2 YNFKEQ. V dropped 0 bases and J dropped 3; count of bases not matched to a gene: 7. The CDR3, as DNA: TGTGCCAGCAGCCAAGACCGGACAGGGACCCTCTACGAGCAGTACTTC. Translated, it gives CASSQDRTGTLYEQYF.

This clonotype was seen only a few times. The gene calls are TRBV7-9 and TRBJ2-1; weak D call: TRBD2 (6 bases). Germline CDR1 is SEHNR and CDR2 is FQNEAQ (reference sequence). Trimming shortened V by 3 bases and J by 5 bases, and 14 bases separated the two germline ends. This CDR3 region has 15 residues. This chain's CDR3 is CASSLFWDFHNEQFF. CDR3 coding DNA: TGTGCCAGCAGCTTGTTCTGGGACTTTCACAATGAGCAGTTCTTC.

In its sample, this clonotype was seen a few times. The V call is TRBV5-1, the J call TRBJ2-7, with D uncertain. The CDR3 contains 15 residues. The germline V and J ends were trimmed by 4 bases and 0 bases, with 14 bases remaining between them. Looked up from germline, CDR1 is SGHRS and CDR2 is YFSETQ. CDR3 DNA sequence: TGCGCCAGCAGCCCCTGGACCCCGGACTCCTACGAGCAGTACTTC. It yields the protein CASSPWTPDSYEQYF. Supplemented by reference TRBV5-1 and TRBJ2-7, the full variable domain reads KAGVTQTPRYLIKTRGQQVTLSCSPISGHRSVSWYQQTPGQGLQFLFEYFSETQRNKGNFPGRFSGRQFSNSRSEMNVSTLELGDSALYLCASSPWTPDSYEQYFGPGTRLTVT.

This clonotype was observed a few times. CDR3 amino acids: CASSYNRYEQYF. CDR3 coding DNA: TGTGCCAGCAGTTACAACCGGTACGAGCAGTACTTC. V gene TRBV6-5 combines with J gene TRBJ2-7; D is ambiguous. From germline, CDR1 is MNHEY and CDR2 SVGAGI. V lost 2 bases and J 4 bases, leaving 6 bases between the germline ends. There are 12 residues in the CDR3.

This clonotype was picked up many times. The chain employs TRBV11-3 and TRBJ2-3, with D perhaps assigned TRBD1 or TRBD2 (5 bases each). The V end lost 1 base, the J end lost 6 bases, and 14 bases lay between the germline ends. Germline values: CDR1 SGHNT, CDR2 YENEEA. The CDR3 is 15 residues long. CDR3 in amino acids: CASSLGVRDVDTQYF. The DNA of the CDR3 is TGTGCCAGCAGCTTAGGTGTCCGGGACGTCGATACGCAGTATTTT.

This clonotype was seen repeatedly, ten times or more. The CDR3 here is CASSLAGGFYEQYF. In nucleotides, the CDR3 is TGTGCCAGCAGCTTAGCTGGCGGATTCTACGAGCAGTACTTC. The chain is built from TRBV13 and TRBJ2-7, with D unclear. CDR1 PRHDT and CDR2 FYEKMQ come from the germline V gene (reference sequence). This CDR3 contains 14 residues. V dropped 1 base and J dropped 3 bases, with 10 bases sitting between them.

This chain joins TRBV19 and TRBJ2-5, with D tentatively TRBD1 (6 bases). CDR1 and CDR2 (germline): LNHDA, SQIVND (reference sequence). CDR3 size: 12 residues. V dropped 5 bases and J dropped 4 bases, with 8 bases sitting between them. The chain's CDR3 is CASSQGGETQYF. Written as DNA, the CDR3 is TGTGCCAGTAGTCAAGGGGGAGAGACCCAGTACTTC.

The sample holds many counts of this clonotype. The chain joins TRBV29-1 to TRBJ2-7, with 13 nucleotides matching TRBD2. The CDR3 totals 17 residues. With V trimmed by 4 bases and J by 5 bases, 14 bases remained unmatched. CDR1 and CDR2 from the germline V gene are SQVTM and ANQGSEA. CDR3 DNA: TGCAGCGTTGTAACCGATTGGACTAGCGGGAGAAGCCACGAGCAGTACTTC. Translated: CSVVTDWTSGRSHEQYF.

This clonotype has just a few counts. The chain recombines TRBV7-9 with TRBJ1-4; a possible D gene is TRBD1 (6 bases). The CDR3 runs 15 residues. V was trimmed by 5 bases and J by 4 bases, leaving 14 bases between them. Germline CDR1 reads SEHNR; CDR2 reads FQNEAQ (reference sequence). CDR3 coding DNA: TGTGCCAGCAGCACCGGACAGCTCGATAATGAAAAACTGTTTTTT. This translates into CASSTGQLDNEKLFF.

The gene calls are TRBV6-5 and TRBJ2-3, with 7 bases fitting TRBD1. V was pared by 2 bases and J by 5 bases, with 19 bases of the junction left unmatched. This CDR3 contains 19 residues. Germline V gives CDR1 MNHEY, CDR2 SVGAGI. Here the CDR3 DNA reads TGTGCCAGCAGTTACCTCCCTCCCACGTCGACAGGGAAGGGAGATACGCAGTATTTT. Protein: CASSYLPPTSTGKGDTQYF.

This clonotype showed up just a few times. This chain connects TRBV6-5 to TRBJ2-4; tentative D call: TRBD1 (6 bases). Germline CDR1 reads MNHEY; CDR2 reads SVGAGI. The CDR3 runs to 16 residues. V lost 7 bases, J lost 0 bases, and 16 bases lay in between. For the CDR3, the DNA is TGTGCCAGCACCTCCGGACAGCTCCTAGCCAAAAACATTCAGTACTTC. Translating gives CASTSGQLLAKNIQYF.

This chain joins TRBV4-1 and TRBJ1-1; 10 nucleotides agree with TRBD1. Germline-derived CDR1 and CDR2 are MGHRA and YSYEKL. The CDR3 is made up of 15 amino acids. After removal of 5 bases from V and 3 bases from J, the junction contained 6 bases not matched to a gene. This chain's CDR3 is CASSDWTGGYTEAFF. The CDR3 DNA is TGCGCCAGCAGCGACTGGACAGGGGGGTACACTGAAGCTTTCTTT.

This clonotype occurred many times. V usage is TRBV11-2 and J usage is TRBJ2-5; D is uncertain. CDR1 and CDR2 (germline): SGHAT, FQNNGV. V was pared by 6 bases and J by 1 base, with 12 bases between. The CDR3 is 14 amino acids. Here the CDR3 reads CASSYDVSQETQYF. CDR3 nucleotides: TGTGCCAGCAGTTATGATGTCAGCCAAGAGACCCAGTACTTC.

The table lists this clonotype with a few counts. The rearrangement uses TRBV5-1 and TRBJ2-3; 7 nucleotides line up with TRBD1. The CDR3 is 14 residues long. CDR1 and CDR2 from the germline V gene are SGHRS and YFSETQ. The junction had 4 bases not matched to a gene; V was cut back by 4 bases and J by 2 bases. The CDR3: CASSHGQDTDTQYF. Written as DNA, the CDR3 is TGCGCCAGCAGCCATGGACAGGACACAGATACGCAGTATTTT.

The rearrangement links TRBV3-1 to TRBJ2-5; D may be TRBD1 or TRBD2 (5 bases each). V was pared by 0 bases and J by 1 base, with 9 bases between. The CDR3 sequence is 15 residues long. Germline-derived CDR1 and CDR2 are LGHDT and YNNKEL (reference sequence). The CDR3 sequence is CASSQEFGGQETQYF. The DNA of the CDR3 is TGTGCCAGCAGCCAAGAGTTTGGGGGCCAAGAGACCCAGTACTTC.